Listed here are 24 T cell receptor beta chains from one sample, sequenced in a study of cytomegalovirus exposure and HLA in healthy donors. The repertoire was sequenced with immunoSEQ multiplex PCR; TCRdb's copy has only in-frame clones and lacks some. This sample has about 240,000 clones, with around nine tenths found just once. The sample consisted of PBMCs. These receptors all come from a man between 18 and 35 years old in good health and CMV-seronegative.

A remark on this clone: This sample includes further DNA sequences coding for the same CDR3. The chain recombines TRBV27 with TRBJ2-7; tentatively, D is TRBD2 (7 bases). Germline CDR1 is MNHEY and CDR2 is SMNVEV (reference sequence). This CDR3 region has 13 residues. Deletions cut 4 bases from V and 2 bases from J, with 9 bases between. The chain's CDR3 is CASSSGGPYEQYF. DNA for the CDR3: TGTGCCAGCAGTTCGGGGGGCCCCTACGAGCAGTACTTC.

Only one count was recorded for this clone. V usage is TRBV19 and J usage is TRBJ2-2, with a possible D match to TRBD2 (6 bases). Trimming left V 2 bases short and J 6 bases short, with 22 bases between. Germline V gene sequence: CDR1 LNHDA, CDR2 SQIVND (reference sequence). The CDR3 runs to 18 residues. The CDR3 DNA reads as TGTGCCAGTAGTATACCCCCGGGGGTAGGGGAAAGGTCCGGGGAGCTGTTTTTT. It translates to CASSIPPGVGERSGELFF.

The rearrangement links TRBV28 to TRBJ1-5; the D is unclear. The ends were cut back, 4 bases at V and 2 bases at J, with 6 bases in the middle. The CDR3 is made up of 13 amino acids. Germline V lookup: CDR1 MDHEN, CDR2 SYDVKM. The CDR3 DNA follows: TGTGCCAGCAGTTATATAGGCAATCAGCCCCAGCATTTT. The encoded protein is CASSYIGNQPQHF.

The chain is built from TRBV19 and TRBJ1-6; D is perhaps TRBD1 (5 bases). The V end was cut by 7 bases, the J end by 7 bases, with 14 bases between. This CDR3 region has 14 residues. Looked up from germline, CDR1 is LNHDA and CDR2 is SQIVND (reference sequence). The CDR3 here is CASTLEGLNSPLHF. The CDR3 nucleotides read TGTGCCAGTACCCTGGAGGGGTTGAATTCACCCCTCCACTTT.

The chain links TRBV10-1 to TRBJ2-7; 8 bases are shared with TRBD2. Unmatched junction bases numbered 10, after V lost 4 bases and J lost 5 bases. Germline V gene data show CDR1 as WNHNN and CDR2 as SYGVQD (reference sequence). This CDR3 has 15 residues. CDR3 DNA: TGCGCCAGCAGTGCGCCGCAGCGGGGGTTCGACGAGCAGTACTTC. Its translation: CASSAPQRGFDEQYF.

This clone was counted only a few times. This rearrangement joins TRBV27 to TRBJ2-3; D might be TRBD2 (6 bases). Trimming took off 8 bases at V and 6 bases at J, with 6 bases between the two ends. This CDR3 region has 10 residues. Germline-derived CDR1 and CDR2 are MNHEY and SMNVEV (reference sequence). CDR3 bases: TGTGCCAGCGGGGGGGATACGCAGTATTTT. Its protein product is CASGGDTQYF.

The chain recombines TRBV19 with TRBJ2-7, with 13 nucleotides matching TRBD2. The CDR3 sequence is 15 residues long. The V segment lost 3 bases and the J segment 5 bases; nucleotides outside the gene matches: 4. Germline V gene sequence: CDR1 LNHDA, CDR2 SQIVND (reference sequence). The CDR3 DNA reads TGTGCCAGTAGTATTTGGACTAGCGGGAGAGACGAGCAGTACTTC. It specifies CASSIWTSGRDEQYF.

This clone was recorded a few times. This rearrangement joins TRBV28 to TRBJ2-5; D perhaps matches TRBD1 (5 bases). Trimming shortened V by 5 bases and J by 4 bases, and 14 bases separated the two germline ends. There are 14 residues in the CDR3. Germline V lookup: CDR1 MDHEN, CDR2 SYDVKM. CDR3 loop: CASSQFRARETQYF. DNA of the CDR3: TGTGCCAGCAGTCAATTCAGGGCGCGAGAGACCCAGTACTTC.

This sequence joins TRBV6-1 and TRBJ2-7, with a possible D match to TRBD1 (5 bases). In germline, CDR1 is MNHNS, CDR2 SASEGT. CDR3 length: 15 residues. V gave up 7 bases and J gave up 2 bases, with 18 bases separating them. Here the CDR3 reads CASISASGPPYEQYF. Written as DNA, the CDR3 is TGTGCCAGCATTTCAGCTTCAGGGCCTCCCTACGAGCAGTACTTC.

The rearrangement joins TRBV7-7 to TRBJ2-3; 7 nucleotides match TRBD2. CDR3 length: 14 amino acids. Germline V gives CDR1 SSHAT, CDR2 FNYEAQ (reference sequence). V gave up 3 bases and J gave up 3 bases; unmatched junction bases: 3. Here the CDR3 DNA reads TGTGCCAGCAGCTTGAACGGGAGGACAGATACGCAGTATTTT. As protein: CASSLNGRTDTQYF.

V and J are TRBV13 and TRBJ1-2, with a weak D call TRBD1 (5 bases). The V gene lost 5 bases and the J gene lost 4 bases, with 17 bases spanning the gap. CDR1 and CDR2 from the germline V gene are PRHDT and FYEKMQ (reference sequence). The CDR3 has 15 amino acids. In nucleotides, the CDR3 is TGTGCCAGCAGCCATTACAGGAATTTCGGCTATGGCTACACCTTC. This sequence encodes CASSHYRNFGYGYTF. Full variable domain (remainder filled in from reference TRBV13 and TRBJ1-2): AAGVIQSPRHLIKEKRETATLKCYPIPRHDTVYWYQQGPGQDPQFLISFYEKMQSDKGSIPDRFSAQQFSDYHSELNMSSLELGDSALYFCASSHYRNFGYGYTFGSGTRLTVV.

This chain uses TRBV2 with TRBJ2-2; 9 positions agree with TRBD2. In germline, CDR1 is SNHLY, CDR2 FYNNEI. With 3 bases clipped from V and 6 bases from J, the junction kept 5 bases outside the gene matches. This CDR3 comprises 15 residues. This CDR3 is CASSDWRGGPGELFF. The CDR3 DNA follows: TGTGCCAGCAGTGACTGGCGGGGGGGCCCCGGGGAGCTGTTTTTT.

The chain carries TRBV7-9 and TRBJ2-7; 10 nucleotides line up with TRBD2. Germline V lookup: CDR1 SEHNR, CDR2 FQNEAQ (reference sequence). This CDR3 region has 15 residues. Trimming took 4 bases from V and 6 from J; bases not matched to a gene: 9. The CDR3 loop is CASSSSSGGAIEQYF. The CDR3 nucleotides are TGTGCCAGCAGCTCCTCCAGCGGGGGGGCCATCGAGCAGTACTTC.

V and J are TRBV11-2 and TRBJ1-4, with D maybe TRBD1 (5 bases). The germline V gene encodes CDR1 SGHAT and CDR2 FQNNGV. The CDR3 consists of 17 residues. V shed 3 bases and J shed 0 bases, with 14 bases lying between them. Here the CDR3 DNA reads TGTGCCAGCAGCTTCCGCGCCTCAGGGACAACTAATGAAAAACTGTTTTTT. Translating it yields CASSFRASGTTNEKLFF.

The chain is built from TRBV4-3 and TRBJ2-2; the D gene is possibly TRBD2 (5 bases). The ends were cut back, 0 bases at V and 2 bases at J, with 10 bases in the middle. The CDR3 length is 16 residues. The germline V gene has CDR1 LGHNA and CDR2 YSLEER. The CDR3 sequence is CASSQEGGYNTGELFF. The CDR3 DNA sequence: TGCGCCAGCAGCCAAGAGGGCGGGTATAACACCGGGGAGCTGTTTTTT.

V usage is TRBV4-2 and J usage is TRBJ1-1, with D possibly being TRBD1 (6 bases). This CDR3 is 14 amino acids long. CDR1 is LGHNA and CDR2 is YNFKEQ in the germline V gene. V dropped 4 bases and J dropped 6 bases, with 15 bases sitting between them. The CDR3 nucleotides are TGTGCCAGCAGCCCCACAGGGAAGGGATCTGAAGCTTTCTTT. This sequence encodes CASSPTGKGSEAFF.

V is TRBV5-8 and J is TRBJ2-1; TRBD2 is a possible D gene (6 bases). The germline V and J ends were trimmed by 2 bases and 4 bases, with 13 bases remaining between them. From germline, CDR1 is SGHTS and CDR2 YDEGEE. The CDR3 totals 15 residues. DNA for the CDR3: TGTGCCAGCAGCTTAGCGGTAGCGGCGTACAATGAGCAGTTCTTC. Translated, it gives CASSLAVAAYNEQFF. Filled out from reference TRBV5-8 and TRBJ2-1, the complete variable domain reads EAGVTQSPTHLIKTRGQQATLRCSPISGHTSVYWYQQALGLGLQFLLWYDEGEERNRGNFPPRFSGRQFPNYSSELNVNALELEDSALYLCASSLAVAAYNEQFFGPGTRLTVL.

The CDR3 coding sequence is TGTGCCAGCAGTTTCTTGGGGAGCTCCTACGAGCAGTACTTC. This codes for CASSFLGSSYEQYF. V is TRBV27 and J is TRBJ2-7, with TRBD2 as a possible D gene (5 bases). CDR1 is MNHEY, CDR2 SMNVEV, per germline (reference sequence). Between the trimmed V and J ends, which lost 3 bases and 0 bases, there was a span of 9 bases. There are 14 residues in the CDR3.

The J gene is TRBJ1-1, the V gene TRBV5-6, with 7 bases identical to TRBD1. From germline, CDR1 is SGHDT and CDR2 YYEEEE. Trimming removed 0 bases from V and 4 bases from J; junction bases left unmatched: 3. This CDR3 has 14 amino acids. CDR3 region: CASSLGTGGTEAFF. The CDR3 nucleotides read TGTGCCAGCAGCTTGGGGACAGGAGGCACTGAAGCTTTCTTT.

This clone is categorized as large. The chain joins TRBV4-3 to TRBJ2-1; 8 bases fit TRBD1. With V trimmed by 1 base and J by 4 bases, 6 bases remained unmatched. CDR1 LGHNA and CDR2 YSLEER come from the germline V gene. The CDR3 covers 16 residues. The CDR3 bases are TGCGCCAGCAGCCAAGGGACCACAGGGGGGTACAATGAGCAGTTCTTC. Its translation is CASSQGTTGGYNEQFF.

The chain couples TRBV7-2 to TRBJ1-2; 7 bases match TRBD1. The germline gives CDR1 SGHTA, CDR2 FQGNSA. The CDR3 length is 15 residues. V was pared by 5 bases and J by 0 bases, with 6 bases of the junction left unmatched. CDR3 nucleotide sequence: TGTGCCAGCAGCCTAGGGACAGCGTCTAACTATGGCTACACCTTC. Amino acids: CASSLGTASNYGYTF.

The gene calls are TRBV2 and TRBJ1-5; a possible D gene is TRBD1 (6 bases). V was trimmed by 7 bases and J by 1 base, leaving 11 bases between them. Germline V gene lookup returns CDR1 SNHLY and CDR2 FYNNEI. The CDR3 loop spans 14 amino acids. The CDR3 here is CASTPGQSNQPQHF. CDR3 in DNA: TGTGCCAGCACCCCGGGACAAAGCAATCAGCCCCAGCATTTT.

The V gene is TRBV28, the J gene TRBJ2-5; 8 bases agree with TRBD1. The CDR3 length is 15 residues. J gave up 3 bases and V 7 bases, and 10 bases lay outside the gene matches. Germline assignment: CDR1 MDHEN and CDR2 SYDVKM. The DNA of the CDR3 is TGTGCCAGCACCAGGATTGGACAGGGTGAAGAGACCCAGTACTTC. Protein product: CASTRIGQGEETQYF.

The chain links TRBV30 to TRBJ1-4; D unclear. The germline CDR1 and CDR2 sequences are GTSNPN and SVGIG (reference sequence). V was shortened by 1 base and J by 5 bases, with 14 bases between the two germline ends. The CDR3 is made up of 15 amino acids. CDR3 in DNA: TGTGCCTGGAGTGACCTCCGCGGAGGGAATGAAAAACTGTTTTTT. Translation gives CAWSDLRGGNEKLFF.